Here is one T cell receptor beta chain with its context. This clonotype was recorded many times. Its antigen is unknown. The record has no base qualities; no much larger clone is one base away. For unsorted PBMC libraries, 2 million PBMCs were used after storage in RNAlater at -80 degrees C until RNA extraction. The multiple sclerosis patients were enrolled in a US clinical protocol that evaluated disease progression with magnetic resonance imaging. Peripheral blood was subjected to Ficoll-Hypaque density gradient centrifugation to isolate PBMCs, which were then cryopreserved in liquid nitrogen. At the junction V is shortened by 2 bases and J by 2 bases; bases outside the gene matches: 0. CDR1 and CDR2 (SGHVS, FQNEAQ) derive from the germline V gene. Including cysteine and phenylalanine, the CDR3 has 14 amino acids. Only the CDR3 DNA stays, 42 bases, in frame from base 1. The sample belongs to a study of neurological immune-mediated disorders (dated by TCRdb to 2018 to 2020). General notes on the study: Among the roughly 35 multiple sclerosis patients, approximately 30 had relapsing-remitting MS and 3 had secondary progressive MS. Using UMI-based sequencing, the study compared peripheral blood TCR-beta repertoires from patients with HTLV-I-associated myelopathy (HAM/TSP), patients with multiple sclerosis, and healthy controls. Alongside PBMC samples, the set of approximately 100 TCR-beta libraries contained longitudinal samples, technical triplicates, and paired CD4+ and CD8+ T-cell subsets that had been sorted. Of the approximately 68 subjects in the cohort, some 15 were HAM/TSP patients, about 35 were multiple sclerosis patients, and 20 were healthy controls. The full study reports these points: Across subjects, expanded clones never shared an identical CDR3 amino acid sequence, which suggests that the TCR-beta repertoires in every group were private. TCR clonal expansion was greatest in HAM/TSP patients and smallest in MS patients, who ranked below even healthy controls. The MS cluster was not associated with any clinical or MRI features, and the authors stated that larger cohorts are needed. Repertoires from 18 of 34 MS patients were grouped by phylogenetic analysis into a cluster of related CDR3 sequences, suggesting a possible repertoire-level signature.

cDNA was synthesized by template-switch 5'RACE using a primer carrying a 10-nucleotide random unique molecular identifier by which each TCR transcript was tagged. Each sequencing run produced over 190 million TCR-beta sequences covering 15-18 subjects. Total RNA was extracted with the RNeasy kit. The KAPA Real-time Library Amplification kit was used to amplify TCR-beta VDJ regions with primers for the TCR constant region and the 5'RACE anchor. A first PCR added sample indexes and Illumina adaptors, after which a second PCR increased the library yield. After purification with Ampure beads, the TCR product of roughly 650 bp was size-selected on a 2% E-gel SizeSelection system. Before pooling, libraries had their quality checked on a Bioanalyzer, their concentration measured with Qubit, and their quantity determined with the Kapa Library Quantification kit. Paired-end 2 x 150 bp sequencing of the libraries was performed on an Illumina HiSeq 2500. To increase sequence diversity, roughly 24-30% phiX was spiked into each library pool. In the original analysis: The quality-filtered reads were processed with the UMI-based MiGEC pipeline, whose error correction step removed more than 90% of the raw TCR sequences. IMGT germline references were used for alignment of VDJ genes, and clonotypes were defined by a unique CDR3 amino acid sequence together with V-J genes. Clonal expansion, Shannon diversity and CDR3 relatedness were evaluated with VDJtools (CalcPairwiseDistances, ClusterSamples), while phylogenetic trees were built in CLCbio workbench. Using coefficient-of-variation modelling across technical triplicates, the study counted a clone as expanded if it had at least 8 unique UMIs. TCRdb reworked the public reads: Q25 trimming with fastp, MiXCR clone assembly, productive beta chains retained. For every CDR3 protein sequence, its rows merge into one entry that carries the most common genes and DNA. These V and J calls are TCRdb output, not the study's own analysis. Within this sample are approximately 51,000 distinct CDR3 sequences, with 3% to 3.5% of them counted one time only. The ten most abundant clones make up approximately 6.3% of the sample.

The TCR comes from a man aged 40-50 years with multiple sclerosis. What was sequenced was PBMCs. The receptor chain draws on TRBV7-8 and TRBJ1-3, with TRBD1 identical over 7 junction bases. The CDR3 protein: CASSLQGAGNTIYF. The DNA is as follows: TGTGCCAGCAGCTTACAGGGGGCTGGAAACACCATATATTTT.